The clone carrying this T cell receptor (beta chain) was counted ten times or more. The target antigen is unknown. This sample was taken from a study of metastatic and nonmetastatic thyroid tumors. Overall study: A comparison of repertoires was made across blood and tumor or nodule tissue from malignant and benign thyroid patients. General study points: Significantly higher TCR beta diversity was reportedly seen in malignant thyroid tumors than benign nodules, in blood and tumor.

In the study's own analysis: Differences in CDR3 between clinicopathological groups were drawn on to build a classifier intended to discriminate distant-metastatic papillary thyroid cancer patients. MiXCR re-clonotyped the PCR reads for TCRdb. None of the V and J calls come from the authors' own analysis; TCRdb made them. Of tens of thousands of clones in the sample, about 25% were seen once. Trimming removed 9 bases from V and 7 bases from J; junction bases left unmatched: 7. The CDR3 extends over 12 amino acids. The germline gives CDR1 KGHDR, CDR2 SFDVKD. Thyroid surgery was preceded by no treatment in any patient.

Material: blood. The origin of this receptor is a female donor with papillary thyroid cancer or a benign thyroid nodule (not recorded which). Some clones in this sample may be carry-over from other donors' samples. The gene calls are TRBV24-1 and TRBJ2-5; TRBD2 agrees at 7 bases. The CDR3: CATRGGSTTQYF. CDR3 coding DNA: TGTGCCACCCGCGGCGGGAGCACGACCCAGTACTTC.